The 18 T cell receptor beta chains reported below all come from one sample, sequenced in a study of T cells in Graves' hyperthyroidism and ophthalmopathy. Using RNA transcripts as the source, TCR beta CDR3 regions were amplified. The TCR CDR3 was amplified in a first-round RT-PCR using the HTBI primer set. TCRdb reprocessed the multiplex PCR reads with MiXCR, giving one entry per CDR3 protein. Of about 350,000 distinct CDR3 sequences in the sample, about a sixth are singletons; the top ten hold roughly a sixth. The sample taken for sequencing was blood. The receptor source for this set is a middle-aged woman with Graves' ophthalmopathy.

This clonotype appeared many times. The chain has TRBV6-2 or TRBV6-3 and TRBJ1-2; no definite D call. The CDR3 length is 13 residues. The germline V and J ends were trimmed by 2 bases and 8 bases, with 12 bases remaining between them. CDR1 and CDR2 from the germline V gene are MNHEY and SVGEGT. The CDR3: CASSYPTVGGYTF. DNA of the CDR3: TGTGCCAGCAGTTACCCGACCGTGGGAGGCTACACCTTC.

This clonotype came up once. This chain joins TRBV6-2 or TRBV6-3 and TRBJ2-7; 9 positions agree with TRBD2. The CDR3 loop spans 13 amino acids. Trimming took 5 bases from V and 11 from J; bases not matched to a gene: 10. Germline CDR1 MNHEY, CDR2 SVGEGT. Written as DNA, the CDR3 is TGTGCCAGCAGTAGGCTAGCGGGAACGGAGGAGTACTTC. Translation gives CASSRLAGTEEYF.

This clonotype has more than one count but fewer than ten. This sequence joins TRBV4-1 and TRBJ2-7, with 11 bases fitting TRBD2. After removal of 4 bases from V and 1 base from J, the junction contained 6 bases not matched to a gene. Germline V gives CDR1 MGHRA, CDR2 YSYEKL. The CDR3 totals 16 residues. In DNA form, the CDR3 reads TGCGCCAGCAGCCCTTCCGGGACTAGCGGTTCCTACGAGCAGTACTTC. Translating gives CASSPSGTSGSYEQYF.

This clonotype showed up just a few times. This chain links TRBV28 with TRBJ1-1; 8 bases are shared with TRBD1. The germline gives CDR1 MDHEN, CDR2 SYDVKM. With 3 bases clipped from V and 11 bases from J, the junction kept 8 bases outside the gene matches. The CDR3 is 13 amino acids. This CDR3 reads CASSFSGGGGAFF. The CDR3 DNA follows: TGTGCCAGCAGTTTTTCAGGGGGCGGTGGGGCTTTCTTT.

In this sample, this clonotype turned up many times. This chain joins TRBV7-8 and TRBJ2-2; the D is unclear. The germline V gene encodes CDR1 SGHVS and CDR2 FQNEAQ. The CDR3 has 16 amino acids. Trimming cost V 4 bases and J 1 base, with 13 bases left between them. The CDR3 DNA reads TGTGCCAGCAGCTCACCCAAGTCCGAGAACACCGGGGAGCTGTTTTTT. Protein: CASSSPKSENTGELFF.

This clonotype was counted many times. The chain couples TRBV4-1 to TRBJ1-1; 7 bases match TRBD1. CDR1 is MGHRA and CDR2 is YSYEKL in the germline V gene. V shed 0 bases and J 2 bases; nucleotides not matched to a gene: 3. This CDR3 has 15 amino acids. Here the CDR3 DNA reads TGCGCCAGCAGCCAAGAGACAGGGATCAACACTGAAGCTTTCTTT. Its protein product is CASSQETGINTEAFF.

This clonotype was recorded many times. The CDR3 spells CASRGEGQPQHF. The CDR3 coding sequence is TGTGCCAGCAGAGGAGAAGGGCAGCCCCAGCATTTT. The genes are TRBV27 and TRBJ1-5, with D hard to call. The CDR3 has 12 residues. Germline V gene lookup returns CDR1 MNHEY and CDR2 SMNVEV (reference sequence). V was shortened by 6 bases and J by 7 bases, with 10 bases between the two germline ends.

This clonotype was picked up many times. This rearrangement joins TRBV4-2 to TRBJ2-6, with TRBD1 matching over 7 bases. The V segment lost 4 bases and the J segment 4 bases; nucleotides outside the gene matches: 13. CDR1 is LGHNA and CDR2 is YNFKEQ in the germline V gene. CDR3 length: 18 amino acids. CDR3 residues: CASSRAFEGGAGANVLTF. The CDR3 nucleotides are TGTGCCAGCAGCCGAGCGTTTGAAGGGGGCGCGGGGGCCAACGTCCTGACTTTC.

The table lists this clonotype with many counts. This sequence joins TRBV27 and TRBJ2-5, with TRBD1 matching 10 bases. The trim removed 6 bases at V and 4 bases at J, leaving 2 bases unmatched. Germline CDR1 is MNHEY and CDR2 is SMNVEV (reference sequence). This CDR3 spans 13 amino acids. CDR3 loop: CASSWDRGETQYF. The CDR3 nucleotides are TGTGCCAGCAGCTGGGACAGGGGAGAGACCCAGTACTTC.

This clonotype was counted many times. V and J are TRBV6-9 and TRBJ2-2, with a weak D call TRBD1 (6 bases). Germline CDR1 is MNHGY and CDR2 is SVAAGI. The CDR3 runs 20 residues. Between the trimmed V and J ends, which lost 4 bases and 0 bases, there was a span of 24 bases. CDR3 coding DNA: TGTGCCAGCAGTTCCTGGGGTGACAGGTTTAGGGCTCCGAACACCGGGGAGCTGTTTTTT. Translated: CASSSWGDRFRAPNTGELFF.

V and J are TRBV3-1 and TRBJ1-5, with D perhaps TRBD1 (5 bases). Germline lookup yields CDR1 LGHDT and CDR2 YNNKEL (reference sequence). The CDR3 runs 14 residues. Trimming left V 4 bases short and J 5 bases short, with 12 bases between. The CDR3 DNA sequence: TGTGCCAGCAGCCCCAGCGGGGCGGATCAGCCCCAGCATTTT. Protein: CASSPSGADQPQHF.

The J gene is TRBJ1-5, the V gene TRBV6-2 or TRBV6-3, with 9 bases that match TRBD1. Trimming removed 4 bases from V and 6 bases from J; junction bases left unmatched: 7. The CDR3 loop spans 15 amino acids. The germline V gene has CDR1 MNHEY and CDR2 SVGEGT. The CDR3 sequence is CASSSPGQGLQPQHF. The CDR3 DNA sequence: TGTGCCAGCAGTTCACCGGGACAGGGACTTCAGCCCCAGCATTTT.

This clonotype has ten or more counts. The rearrangement joins TRBV12-3 or TRBV12-4 to TRBJ1-2, with TRBD1 matching 9 bases. V gave up 7 bases and J gave up 7 bases; unmatched junction bases: 7. The CDR3 totals 13 residues. This CDR3 is CASTRDRVGGYTF. The CDR3 DNA reads as TGTGCCAGCACCCGGGACAGGGTGGGTGGCTACACCTTC.

This clonotype was seen repeatedly, ten times or more. This chain joins TRBV20-1 and TRBJ1-5; 7 bases line up with TRBD1. Germline-derived CDR1 and CDR2 are DFQATT and SNEGSKA (reference sequence). The CDR3 runs to 17 residues. Trimming took 1 base from V and 1 from J; bases not matched to a gene: 10. CDR3 bases: TGCAGTGCTAGAGCTCCCAGGGGGGGGGGCAGCAATCAGCCCCAGCATTTT. It encodes CSARAPRGGGSNQPQHF.

The chain joins TRBV12-3 or TRBV12-4 to TRBJ1-3; the D is unclear. The length of the CDR3 is 14 residues. Trimming shortened V by 5 bases and J by 3 bases, and 11 bases separated the two germline ends. Written as DNA, the CDR3 is TGTGCCAGCAGTCCCCACGGGGTTGGAAACACCATATATTTT. This translates into CASSPHGVGNTIYF.

This clonotype was picked up many times. This sequence joins TRBV28 and TRBJ2-7, with D possibly TRBD1 on 6 matching bases. Trimming cost V 9 bases and J 3 bases, with 24 bases left between them. This CDR3 has 16 amino acids. The germline gives CDR1 MDHEN, CDR2 SYDVKM. CDR3 DNA sequence: TGTGCCAGTAATCCCGCCTATGGGGGCAGACTCTACGAGCAGTACTTC. Translated, it gives CASNPAYGGRLYEQYF.

In its sample, this clonotype was seen many times. The chain recombines TRBV7-9 with TRBJ1-2; D perhaps matches TRBD1 (6 bases). With 5 bases removed from V and 3 bases from J, the gap between germline ends came to 16 bases. Germline CDR1 is SEHNR and CDR2 is FQNEAQ (reference sequence). The CDR3 loop spans 15 amino acids. The CDR3 DNA sequence: TGTGCCAGCAGCAAACTAAGGACAGCGGACTATGGCTACACCTTC. Protein: CASSKLRTADYGYTF.

This clonotype appeared once. Possible read error: a much larger clone is one base away. The V call is TRBV27, the J call TRBJ2-4; 7 nucleotides line up with TRBD1. V trimming: 8 bases; J trimming: 5 bases; junction bases outside the gene matches: 12. The CDR3 totals 15 residues. Per the germline V gene, CDR1 is MNHEY and CDR2 is SMNVEV (reference sequence). Written as DNA, the CDR3 is TGTGCCAGCGAGGAAAGACAGGGTTCCGAAAACATTCAGTACTTC. Translation: CASEERQGSENIQYF.